The TCR beta chain described here comes from a study of blood T cell repertoires in COVID-19. The germline V and J ends were trimmed by 5 bases and 4 bases, with 11 bases remaining between them. This CDR3 has 13 residues. The germline gives CDR1 SQVTM, CDR2 ANQGSEA. Original methodology: Cell counts per sample came from amplifying reference gene primers. Sequencing was performed with immunoSEQ multiplex PCR; in TCRdb, only in-frame clones are kept and a portion is missing. The V and J calls and the clone size are those of that table, but D and trimming were determined from the DNA. Of fewer than 400,000 clones in the sample, 85% to 90% are singletons; the top ten hold 1.8%.

V and J are TRBV29-1 and TRBJ2-2, with TRBD2 as a possible D gene (6 bases). The specimen was peripheral blood. The TCR was taken from a woman aged 30 to 39 with COVID-19, enrolled during active disease. The CDR3 sequence: CSVLKRATGELFF. CDR3 DNA: TGCAGCGTTTTGAAGCGGGCCACCGGGGAGCTGTTTTTT.